Below are 7 T cell receptor beta chains sequenced from a single sample in a study of regulatory T cells in long-lasting Graves disease. Time point specified: newly diagnosed GD, antithyroid drugs for less than 3 months. From RNA extracted from PBMCs, the TCR library was made. Investigators prepared the TCR beta libraries by applying iRepertoire HTBI primers and Arm-PCR of CDR3 regions. TCRdb re-derived calls from the multiplex PCR reads in MiXCR, one entry per CDR3 protein. Among a few hundred thousand distinct CDR3 sequences, about a sixth were seen once, and the ten largest hold roughly 21%. The same specimen was also included in a second study, on T cells in Graves' hyperthyroidism and ophthalmopathy.

The sequencing used peripheral blood mononuclear cells (PBMCs), collected at new diagnosis, from a patient treated with antithyroid drugs. All receptors derive from a woman younger than 30 with Graves disease.

This clonotype was counted at least ten times. V is TRBV3-1 and J is TRBJ2-7; D remains ambiguous. The J call is in doubt because the DNA end fits TRBJ1-2 better. The CDR3 consists of 13 residues. CDR1 and CDR2 from the germline V gene are LGHDT and YNNKEL (reference sequence). The CDR3 DNA is TGTGCCAGCAGCCAAGGCGGGTCCGGTGGCTACACCTTC. Its protein product is CASSQGGSGGYTF.

The sample holds many counts of this clonotype. The chain has TRBV28 and TRBJ1-2, with 7 bases aligning to TRBD1. Unmatched junction bases numbered 10, after V lost 5 bases and J lost 4 bases. CDR1 and CDR2 from the germline V gene are MDHEN and SYDVKM. There are 15 residues in the CDR3. The CDR3 loop is CASSPQFRGAYGYTF. DNA of the CDR3: TGTGCCAGCAGTCCCCAATTCAGGGGGGCCTATGGCTACACCTTC.

There are many counts of this clonotype. The chain recombines TRBV5-1 with TRBJ1-5, with D unresolved. V shed 4 bases and J shed 9 bases, with 17 bases lying between them. CDR1 is SGHRS, CDR2 YFSETQ, per germline. This CDR3 spans 14 amino acids. CDR3 nucleotides: TGCGCCAGCAGCCTTGAGGGAATCGACGGGCCCCAGCATTTT. It codes for CASSLEGIDGPQHF.

In this sample, this clonotype turned up many times. The chain carries TRBV11-2 and TRBJ2-2; D remains unclear. Germline V gene sequence: CDR1 SGHAT, CDR2 FQNNGV. With 1 base removed from V and 0 bases from J, the gap between germline ends came to 9 bases. The CDR3 length is 16 residues. In DNA, the CDR3 is TGTGCCAGCAGCTTAGGGCGCAGCTCGAACACCGGGGAGCTGTTTTTT. Translating gives CASSLGRSSNTGELFF.

This rearrangement joins TRBV7-9 to TRBJ1-4; 8 bases map to TRBD1. The V segment lost 5 bases and the J segment 7 bases; nucleotides outside the gene matches: 6. This CDR3 contains 14 residues. Germline values: CDR1 SEHNR, CDR2 FQNEAQ (reference sequence). CDR3 bases: TGTGCCAGCAGCCAGACAGGGGCTGGTGAAAAACTGTTTTTT. Translation: CASSQTGAGEKLFF.

The J gene is TRBJ2-6, the V gene TRBV6-2 or TRBV6-3; unclear D gene. The germline gives CDR1 MNHEY, CDR2 SVGEGT. This CDR3 is 14 amino acids long. The V gene lost 10 bases and the J gene lost 1 base, with 11 bases spanning the gap. The CDR3 nucleotides are TGTGCCACCTCAAGTCAGTCTGGGGCCAACGTCCTGACTTTC. This gives the protein CATSSQSGANVLTF.

This clonotype was seen many times. V and J are TRBV6-1 and TRBJ2-7; D unresolved. From germline, CDR1 is MNHNS and CDR2 SASEGT. Trimming removed 6 bases at V and 2 bases at J, with 8 bases between. The CDR3 has 12 amino acids. The CDR3 sequence: CASSHGTYEQYF. In DNA, the CDR3 is TGTGCCAGCAGCCATGGTACCTACGAGCAGTACTTC.